The 12 T cell receptor beta chains given below trace back to one sample, sequenced in a study of blood T cell repertoires in COVID-19. Profiling relied on immunoSEQ multiplex PCR, and the TCRdb table lists in-frame clones only, not all of them. Counted here are about 160,000 clones, about nine tenths occurring once; the ten biggest clones make up about 2%. Source material: peripheral blood. All receptors derive from a man younger than 30 with acute or convalescent COVID-19.

The CDR3 region is CASSLYKSSYEQYF. As DNA, the CDR3 is TGTGCCAGCAGCCTCTATAAGAGCTCCTACGAGCAGTACTTC. The V call is TRBV5-6, the J call TRBJ2-7; D remains unclear. The CDR3 is 14 residues long. V was pared by 4 bases and J by 0 bases, with 11 bases between. The germline CDR1 and CDR2 sequences are SGHDT and YYEEEE.

This chain joins TRBV11-3 and TRBJ1-1; 7 bases align to TRBD1. Per germline, CDR1 SGHNT and CDR2 YENEEA. The CDR3 has 13 amino acids. Trimming cost V 4 bases and J 5 bases; bases outside gene matches: 4. This CDR3 reads CASSSRQGTEAFF. Written as DNA, the CDR3 is TGTGCCAGCAGCTCACGACAGGGAACTGAAGCTTTCTTT.

This chain links TRBV7-2 with TRBJ2-7; 9 nucleotides align to TRBD1. The length of the CDR3 is 15 residues. V dropped 5 bases and J dropped 2; count of bases not matched to a gene: 7. Germline V CDR1 and CDR2: SGHTA, FQGNSA. CDR3 coding DNA: TGTGCCAGCAGCCTTCACAGGGGGCAGGCCTACGAGCAGTACTTC. Amino acids: CASSLHRGQAYEQYF.

V is TRBV2 and J is TRBJ1-6; a possible D gene is TRBD1 (6 bases). CDR1 SNHLY and CDR2 FYNNEI come from the germline V gene. The CDR3 spans 14 residues. Trimming stripped 7 bases from V and 4 bases from J, with 11 bases between. The CDR3 is CASILQGYNSPLHF. The CDR3 bases are TGTGCCAGCATTCTACAGGGTTATAATTCACCCCTCCACTTT.

The V gene is TRBV10-2, the J gene TRBJ2-7, with D possibly being TRBD2 (6 bases). This CDR3 contains 13 residues. CDR1 and CDR2 from the germline V gene are WSHSY and SAAADI. The V end was cut by 7 bases, the J end by 3 bases, with 13 bases between. CDR3 amino acids: CASTPGRNYEQYF. Here the CDR3 DNA reads TGCGCCAGCACCCCGGGGAGGAACTACGAGCAGTACTTC.

The chain links TRBV25-1 to TRBJ1-5, with TRBD1 as a possible D gene (6 bases). There are 14 residues in the CDR3. Looked up from germline, CDR1 is MGHDK and CDR2 is SYGVNS. The ends were cut back, 2 bases at V and 11 bases at J, with 16 bases in the middle. The CDR3 bases are TGTGCCAGCAGTGAAGAGGGACAAGGAAGGGCCCAGCATTTT. As protein: CASSEEGQGRAQHF.

The chain employs TRBV6-5 and TRBJ1-2; possibly TRBD1 for D (5 bases). The germline gives CDR1 MNHEY, CDR2 SVGAGI. This CDR3 contains 14 residues. Trimming stripped 10 bases from V and 3 bases from J, with 18 bases between. CDR3 sequence (DNA): TGTGCCACCTCGGGAGGGGCGCGCGACTATGGCTACACCTTC. Encoded protein: CATSGGARDYGYTF.

The sample holds one count of this clone. CDR3 residues: CASRAGLHTDTQYF. The CDR3 nucleotides are TGTGCCAGTCGAGCGGGATTACACACAGATACGCAGTATTTT. This sequence joins TRBV14 and TRBJ2-3, with 7 bases matching TRBD2. The germline V gene encodes CDR1 SGHDN and CDR2 FVKESK. The J segment lost 2 bases and the V segment lost 9 bases, leaving 8 bases of the junction unmatched. There are 14 residues in the CDR3.

CDR3 in amino acids: CASSLRTSSFYNEQFF. CDR3 coding DNA: TGTGCCAGCAGTTTACGGACTAGCTCCTTCTACAATGAGCAGTTCTTC. The genes are TRBV27 and TRBJ2-1; 8 positions match TRBD2. CDR3 length equals 16 residues. V trimming: 2 bases; J trimming: 3 bases; junction bases outside the gene matches: 6. The germline V gene has CDR1 MNHEY and CDR2 SMNVEV (reference sequence).

V gene TRBV24-1 combines with J gene TRBJ1-2; tentatively, D is TRBD1 (5 bases). The germline V gene has CDR1 KGHDR and CDR2 SFDVKD. V was cut by 3 bases and J by 3 bases, with 10 bases left in between. CDR3 length: 14 amino acids. The CDR3 DNA reads as TGTGCCACCAGTGATAGGGGTCGAGACTATGGCTACACCTTC. It specifies CATSDRGRDYGYTF.

The chain joins TRBV12-3 or TRBV12-4 to TRBJ1-2; no definite D call. The CDR3 is made up of 13 amino acids. Trimming pared 0 bases from V and 8 bases from J, leaving 10 bases between. The CDR3 spells CASSLARVYGYTF. The CDR3 nucleotides are TGTGCCAGCAGTTTAGCGCGGGTATACGGCTACACCTTC.

The V gene is TRBV2, the J gene TRBJ1-1; D not certain. Germline CDR1 SNHLY, CDR2 FYNNEI. V was clipped by 6 bases and J by 4 bases, with 15 bases between them. CDR3 length: 14 amino acids. The CDR3 reads CASSLAETSTEAFF. The CDR3 DNA sequence: TGTGCCAGCAGCCTAGCAGAAACTTCCACTGAAGCTTTCTTT.